A selection of T cell receptor beta chains follows, all from one sample in a study of graft-versus-host responses after intestinal transplantation. TCRdb's copy holds only in-frame clones and misses some; the assay was immunoSEQ multiplex PCR. The sample contains some 110,000 clones, around nine tenths of which appear only once. These receptors are not linked to any known antigen. Sequenced here: unstimulated CD4+ T cells sorted from spleen or lymph node cells, sampled before transplant. The receptors derive from a human donor who was the organ donor for an intestinal transplant. The CDR3 runs from the conserved cysteine through the conserved F or W. The order of the fields is CDR3 length, J gene, V gene, CDR3 protein.

15,TRBJ2-7,TRBV7-2,CASSRTTDASYEQYF
15,TRBJ2-7,TRBV7-2,CASSYAADSPYEQYF
15,TRBJ1-5,TRBV5-1,CASSYQGDSNQPQHF
14,TRBJ2-3,TRBV5-1,CASSLQTSTDTQYF
14,TRBJ2-5,TRBV6-6,CASRARLQEETQYF
15,TRBJ2-3,TRBV7-2,CASSLVGAGTDTQYF
15,TRBJ1-4,TRBV6-5,CASSYSRGLNEKLFF
16,TRBJ2-3,TRBV21-1,CASSKGSGRGTDTQYF
14,TRBJ2-7,TRBV11-1,CASSLDPSATEQYF
13,TRBJ1-5,TRBV6-1,CASSDELSTPQHF
14,TRBJ2-5,TRBV7-7,CASSLGTGQETQYF
13,TRBJ2-7,TRBV5-6,CASSPGSINEQYF
13,TRBJ1-6,TRBV19,CASSAGQYSPLHF
15,TRBJ1-4,TRBV2,CASSGPAGWDEKLFF
16,TRBJ2-3,TRBV6-5,CASSSLSPSGRDTQYF
15,TRBJ1-1,TRBV2,CASSRGATGNTEAFF
16,TRBJ2-3,TRBV5-8,CASSRWTSVSTDTQYF
11,TRBJ2-7,TRBV28,CASSPTGEQYF
13,TRBJ1-1,TRBV6-5,CASTWAGNTEAFF
14,TRBJ1-1,TRBV27,CASSLRRTNTEAFF
17,TRBJ2-2,TRBV6-4,CASSDDRDSAFPGELFF
18,TRBJ2-5,TRBV5-4,CASSLDPIYGRARETQYF
14,TRBJ1-1,TRBV5-1,CASSLPTENTEAFF
13,TRBJ2-7,TRBV27,CASRGHRTYEQYF
15,TRBJ2-5,TRBV19,CASSIGARRGETQYF
15,TRBJ2-3,TRBV7-2,CASSRLAGVADTQYF
14,TRBJ2-2,TRBV18,CASSPSGNTGELFF
14,TRBJ1-1,TRBV7-9,CASSLKISNTEAFF
17,TRBJ2-7,TRBV12-5,CASGLVKDRRRDYEQYF
16,TRBJ2-3,TRBV11-2,CASSPRQADSTDTQYF
16,TRBJ2-3,TRBV7-9,CASSLAVYGNTDTQYF
14,TRBJ2-3,TRBV6-1,CASVTSGRVNTQYF
12,TRBJ1-2,TRBV2,CASSGSGNGYTF
14,TRBJ1-1,TRBV7-2,CASSKEDGATEAFF
14,TRBJ2-7,TRBV6-1,CASSRYGNGYEQYF
14,TRBJ2-1,TRBV7-3,CASSLAGSPAEQFF
14,TRBJ1-1,TRBV29-1,CSGMDRGRVTEAFF
16,TRBJ2-3,TRBV5-1,CASSQGLAGMTDTQYF
16,TRBJ2-7,TRBV15,CATSRDRGTGPYEQYF
14,TRBJ2-7,TRBV5-4,CASGPEASSYEQYF